The entry that follows covers one T cell receptor (beta chain) sequence. Trimming at V came to 4 bases and at J to 5 bases, leaving 2 bases not matched to a gene. The CDR3 is 14 residues long. CDR1 is SGHTS, CDR2 YDEGEE, per germline. The record originates from a study of early stage breast cancer tumors. Here immunoSEQ multiplex PCR was the method, and the copy in TCRdb shows in-frame clones only, minus some. The table shows 20,000 to 25,000 clones, with about 70% occurring only once. The clonotype originates from a person between 60 and 70 years old with breast cancer. This sequence joins TRBV5-8 and TRBJ1-4, with 10 positions matching TRBD1. Sequencing used breast tumor tissue. In nucleotides, the CDR3 is TGTGCCAGCAGCCGGGACAGGGGAAATGAAAAACTGTTTTTT. This encodes CASSRDRGNEKLFF.